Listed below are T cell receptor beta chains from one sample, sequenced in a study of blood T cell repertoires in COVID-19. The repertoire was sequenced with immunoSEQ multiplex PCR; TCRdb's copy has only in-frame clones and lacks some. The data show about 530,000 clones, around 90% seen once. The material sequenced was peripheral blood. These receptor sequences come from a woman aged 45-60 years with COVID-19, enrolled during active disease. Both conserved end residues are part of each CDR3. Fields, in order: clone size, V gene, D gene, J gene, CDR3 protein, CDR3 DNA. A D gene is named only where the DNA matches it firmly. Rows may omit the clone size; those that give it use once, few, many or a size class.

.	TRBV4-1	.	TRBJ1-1	CASSQGMDSYYTEAFF	TGCGCCAGCAGCCAGGGAATGGACAGCTATTACACTGAAGCTTTCTTT
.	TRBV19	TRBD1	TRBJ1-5	CASSIARRGDQPQHF	TGTGCCAGTAGTATAGCTCGCAGGGGGGATCAGCCCCAGCATTTT
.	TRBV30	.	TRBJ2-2	CAWNLGAGTGELFF	TGTGCCTGGAACCTAGGGGCGGGGACCGGGGAGCTGTTTTTT
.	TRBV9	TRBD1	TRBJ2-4	CASSVSQGAMNIQYF	TGTGCCAGCAGCGTATCGCAGGGGGCAATGAACATTCAGTACTTC
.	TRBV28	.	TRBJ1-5	CASRLQGNQPQHF	TGTGCCAGCAGACTACAGGGTAATCAGCCCCAGCATTTT
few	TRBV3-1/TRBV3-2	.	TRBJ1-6	CASSPGRSNSPLHF	TGTGCCAGCAGCCCGGGAAGAAGCAATTCACCCCTCCACTTT
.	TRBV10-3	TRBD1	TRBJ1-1	CAIRDAGGLVSEAFF	TGTGCCATCAGGGACGCAGGGGGCTTGGTGTCTGAAGCTTTCTTT
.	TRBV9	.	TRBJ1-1	CASSEGATGWTEAFF	TGTGCCAGCAGCGAAGGCGCCACAGGGTGGACTGAAGCTTTCTTT
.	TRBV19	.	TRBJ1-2	CASSETTDSGRVNGYTF	TGTGCCAGTAGTGAGACCACGGACAGTGGGAGAGTAAATGGCTACACCTTC
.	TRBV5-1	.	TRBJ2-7	CASSLMGGQTYEQYF	TGCGCCAGCAGCTTGATGGGCGGGCAGACCTACGAGCAGTACTTC
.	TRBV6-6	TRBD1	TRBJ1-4	CASSYSGTGSNEKLFF	TGTGCCAGCAGTTACTCAGGGACAGGTTCAAATGAAAAACTGTTTTTT
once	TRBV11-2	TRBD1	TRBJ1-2	CASSFGTGRYGYTF	TGTGCCAGCAGCTTTGGGACAGGGAGGTATGGCTACACCTTC
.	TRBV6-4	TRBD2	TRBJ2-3	CASSERLLAGGPPDTQYF	TGTGCCAGCAGTGAGCGCCTCCTAGCGGGGGGGCCCCCAGATACGCAGTATTTT